Below are 24 T cell receptor beta chains sequenced from a single sample in a study of T cells in localized non-small cell lung cancer. Produced via immunoSEQ multiplex PCR; TCRdb's table is partial and in-frame only. Of over 40,000 clones listed, about nine tenths are singletons. Sequenced material: peripheral blood, taken before any cancer treatment. These TCRs come from a female donor over 55 with stage I squamous cell lung carcinoma.

The rearrangement links TRBV5-1 to TRBJ2-7; the D gene could be TRBD1 or TRBD2 (5 bases each). V gave up 0 bases and J gave up 12 bases, with 19 bases separating them. CDR3 size: 14 residues. Germline V lookup: CDR1 SGHRS, CDR2 YFSETQ. CDR3 coding DNA: TGCGCCAGCAGCTTGGGAGGGGACCCCCTGGTTGTGTACTTC. Translation: CASSLGGDPLVVYF.

The chain is built from TRBV10-3 and TRBJ2-1; 9 bases agree with TRBD1. The V and J ends lost 5 bases and 7 bases, in that order; junction bases with no gene match: 12. The length of the CDR3 is 16 residues. Germline CDR1 reads ENHRY; CDR2 reads SYGVKD. This CDR3 reads CAISMNPGQGLNEQFF. In DNA form, the CDR3 reads TGTGCCATCAGTATGAACCCGGGACAGGGTCTAAATGAGCAGTTCTTC.

The chain links TRBV4-3 to TRBJ2-1; D perhaps matches TRBD1 (5 bases). CDR3 size: 16 residues. Per germline, CDR1 LGHNA and CDR2 YSLEER. V was cut by 0 bases and J by 4 bases, with 13 bases left in between. CDR3 protein: CASSQDREQAYNEQFF. CDR3 DNA sequence: TGCGCCAGCAGCCAAGATAGGGAACAGGCGTACAATGAGCAGTTCTTC.

The gene calls are TRBV5-4 and TRBJ1-4, with no clear D. Germline V lookup: CDR1 SGHNT, CDR2 YYREEE (reference sequence). Trimming cost V 0 bases and J 2 bases, with 11 bases left between them. This CDR3 comprises 16 residues. CDR3 protein: CASSLGSGTTNEKLFF. Written as DNA, the CDR3 is TGTGCCAGCAGCTTGGGATCGGGTACGACTAATGAAAAACTGTTTTTT.

This chain connects TRBV10-3 to TRBJ1-2; 11 nucleotides line up with TRBD1. The length of the CDR3 is 14 residues. Germline-derived CDR1 and CDR2 are ENHRY and SYGVKD. V lost 8 bases, J lost 2 bases, and 4 bases stayed unmatched. DNA for the CDR3: TGTGCCATCGGAGGGACAGGGGGAAACTATGGCTACACCTTC. Translated: CAIGGTGGNYGYTF.

This chain joins TRBV4-3 and TRBJ1-4; D may be TRBD1 (5 bases). The ends were cut back, 3 bases at V and 13 bases at J, with 18 bases in the middle. Germline V gives CDR1 LGHNA, CDR2 YSLEER. The CDR3 contains 14 residues. The CDR3 spells CASSQGGGTGGLFF. The CDR3 DNA reads as TGCGCCAGCAGCCAGGGTGGGGGGACCGGTGGACTGTTTTTT.

The chain carries TRBV30 and TRBJ2-3; 10 bases are shared with TRBD2. Germline loops: CDR1 GTSNPN, CDR2 SVGIG (reference sequence). J lost 2 bases, V lost 0 bases, and 5 bases had no gene match. This CDR3 has 16 residues. Written as DNA, the CDR3 is TGTGCCTGGAGTGTCACTAGCGGGACACACACAGATACGCAGTATTTT. Translated, it gives CAWSVTSGTHTDTQYF.

The chain carries TRBV29-1 and TRBJ2-5, with 10 nucleotides matching TRBD2. CDR3 length equals 12 residues. Trimming took 7 bases from V and 5 from J; bases not matched to a gene: 4. CDR1 and CDR2 (germline): SQVTM, ANQGSEA. CDR3 region: CSAGTSVETQYF. The CDR3 nucleotides are TGCAGCGCTGGGACTAGCGTGGAGACCCAGTACTTC. Based on the CDR3 plus reference TRBV29-1 and TRBJ2-5, the full variable domain is SAVISQKPSRDICQRGTSLTIQCQVDSQVTMMFWYRQQPGQSLTLIATANQGSEATYESGFVIDKFPISRPNLTFSTLTVSNMSPEDSSIYLCSAGTSVETQYFGPGTRLLVL.

This sequence joins TRBV7-7 and TRBJ2-7; 10 nucleotides line up with TRBD1. With V trimmed by 5 bases and J by 2 bases, 6 bases remained unmatched. In germline, CDR1 is SSHAT, CDR2 FNYEAQ (reference sequence). The CDR3 length is 15 residues. The CDR3 bases are TGTGCCAGCAGCAGAGGGACAGGGGAGACCTACGAGCAGTACTTC. This codes for CASSRGTGETYEQYF.

The chain employs TRBV18 and TRBJ2-5; 7 nucleotides align to TRBD2. Germline V gene sequence: CDR1 KGHSH, CDR2 LQKENI. Trimming removed 1 base from V and 2 bases from J; junction bases left unmatched: 4. The CDR3 spans 15 residues. CDR3 sequence reads: CASSPQAGEQETQYF. CDR3 nucleotides: TGTGCCAGCTCACCACAGGCGGGGGAACAAGAGACCCAGTACTTC.

This clone appeared a single time. The chain has TRBV19 and TRBJ1-5, with 8 bases aligning to TRBD1. This CDR3 has 16 residues. With V trimmed by 3 bases and J by 4 bases, 8 bases remained unmatched. Looked up from germline, CDR1 is LNHDA and CDR2 is SQIVND (reference sequence). As DNA, the CDR3 is TGTGCCAGTAGTATGGAAGGGACAGGAGTTAATCAGCCCCAGCATTTT. The encoded protein is CASSMEGTGVNQPQHF.

The chain links TRBV6-5 to TRBJ2-7; D is uncertain. Germline lookup yields CDR1 MNHEY and CDR2 SVGAGI. The CDR3 contains 13 residues. Trimming shortened V by 6 bases and J by 2 bases, and 11 bases separated the two germline ends. The CDR3 DNA reads TGTGCCAGCAGCCCAGGCAGAGCCTACGAGCAGTACTTC. Protein: CASSPGRAYEQYF.

This rearrangement joins TRBV21-1 to TRBJ2-2; TRBD1, the table's D call, lacks a check against the DNA. TRBV21-1 is tagged as a pseudogene. This CDR3 is built from 16 residues. The DNA for the CDR3 is TGTGCCAGCAGCAAATGTTTCGGCAGGTCCACCGGGGAGCTGTTTTTT. Translated, it gives CASSKCFGRSTGELFF.

Concerning this clone itself: The junction departs from the called germline gene at one end, perhaps through a read error. The sample holds other DNA sequences that translate to the same CDR3. The chain links TRBV7-9 to TRBJ2-7; D is uncertain. Germline V lookup: CDR1 SEHNR, CDR2 FQNEAQ (reference sequence). This CDR3 region has 14 residues. The chain's CDR3 is CASSLEVWGYEQYF. DNA of the CDR3: TGCGCCAGCAGCTTAGAGGTGTGGGGCTACGAGCAGTACTTC.

This clone was counted once. The J gene is TRBJ2-7, the V gene TRBV5-4, with 16 bases matching TRBD2. Looked up from germline, CDR1 is SGHNT and CDR2 is YYREEE (reference sequence). The CDR3 totals 18 residues. With V trimmed by 4 bases and J by 7 bases, 14 bases remained unmatched. The CDR3 spells CASSPTGTSGRASLEQYF. The CDR3 DNA reads as TGTGCCAGCAGCCCAACCGGGACTAGCGGGAGGGCCTCGTTGGAGCAGTACTTC.

The J gene is TRBJ2-6, the V gene TRBV2; 7 bases are shared with TRBD1. The CDR3 is 18 amino acids. With V trimmed by 7 bases and J by 0 bases, 12 bases remained unmatched. Germline V gene sequence: CDR1 SNHLY, CDR2 FYNNEI. The CDR3: CASISGTAFHSGANVLTF. DNA of the CDR3: TGTGCCAGCATTTCCGGGACAGCATTCCACTCTGGGGCCAACGTCCTGACTTTC.

The chain uses TRBV9 and TRBJ2-3, with 9 bases identical to TRBD2. The CDR3 is 15 amino acids. V lost 1 base and J lost 4; bases outside the gene matches: 4. Germline V gives CDR1 SGDLS, CDR2 YYNGEE. The CDR3 here is CASSVNAGGADTQYF. CDR3 bases: TGTGCCAGCAGCGTAAACGCGGGAGGGGCAGATACGCAGTATTTT.

The V gene is TRBV13, the J gene TRBJ1-3, with D unresolved. V shed 4 bases and J shed 0 bases, with 13 bases lying between them. Germline CDR1 is PRHDT and CDR2 is FYEKMQ (reference sequence). The CDR3 extends over 16 amino acids. CDR3 DNA: TGTGCCAGCAGCTCAAGGGTAGGGAGCTCTGGAAACACCATATATTTT. Translated, it gives CASSSRVGSSGNTIYF.

The rearrangement links TRBV13 to TRBJ2-7; D gene unclear. Germline lookup yields CDR1 PRHDT and CDR2 FYEKMQ (reference sequence). This CDR3 spans 16 amino acids. The V end was cut by 1 base, the J end by 0 bases, with 13 bases between. CDR3 nucleotide sequence: TGTGCCAGCAGCTTAGCCAGGACGGCTGTCTCCTACGAGCAGTACTTC. This codes for CASSLARTAVSYEQYF. Full variable domain (rest looked up from reference TRBV13 and TRBJ2-7): AAGVIQSPRHLIKEKRETATLKCYPIPRHDTVYWYQQGPGQDPQFLISFYEKMQSDKGSIPDRFSAQQFSDYHSELNMSSLELGDSALYFCASSLARTAVSYEQYFGPGTRLTVT.

The V gene is TRBV7-9, the J gene TRBJ2-7; the match to TRBD2 covers 10 bases. The junction had 8 bases not matched to a gene; V was cut back by 4 bases and J by 2 bases. Germline V gene data show CDR1 as SEHNR and CDR2 as FQNEAQ (reference sequence). This CDR3 comprises 16 residues. CDR3 sequence reads: CASSSNSGRTPYEQYF. The CDR3 DNA is TGTGCCAGCAGCTCCAATAGCGGGAGGACGCCCTACGAGCAGTACTTC.

The V call is TRBV7-2, the J call TRBJ2-7; 7 bases are shared with TRBD2. V was clipped by 1 base and J by 0 bases; unmatched bases: 3. Germline V gene lookup returns CDR1 SGHTA and CDR2 FQGNSA. The CDR3 sequence is 15 residues long. The CDR3 DNA follows: TGTGCCAGCAGCTTAGAGGGCGGGAGCTCCTACGAGCAGTACTTC. This sequence encodes CASSLEGGSSYEQYF.

The rearrangement links TRBV6-7 to TRBJ1-1; weak D call: TRBD1 (6 bases). TRBV6-7 is an open reading frame, and its role is uncertain. V was clipped by 0 bases and J by 0 bases, with 17 bases between them. The CDR3 runs 18 residues. For the CDR3, the DNA is TGTGCCAGCAGTTACTCGATGAATAGACAGGTCATGAACACTGAAGCTTTCTTT. Encoded protein: CASSYSMNRQVMNTEAFF.

V usage is TRBV19 and J usage is TRBJ1-5, with D hard to call. V was trimmed by 9 bases and J by 4 bases, leaving 19 bases between them. The CDR3 consists of 15 residues. CDR1 is LNHDA and CDR2 is SQIVND in the germline V gene (reference sequence). DNA for the CDR3: TGTGCCAGCAATGACGACAAGACGTCGAATCAGCCCCAGCATTTT. Protein product: CASNDDKTSNQPQHF.

This sequence joins TRBV29-1 and TRBJ2-2, with TRBD2 matching over 13 bases. Trimming at V came to 5 bases and at J to 8 bases, leaving 5 bases not matched to a gene. The CDR3 is made up of 14 amino acids. The germline CDR1 and CDR2 sequences are SQVTM and ANQGSEA. In DNA, the CDR3 is TGCAGCGTTTTTCCGGGACTAGCGGGAGGGGAGCTGTTTTTT. Translating it yields CSVFPGLAGGELFF.